The T cell receptor (beta chain) described here comes from a study of T cell repertoires in cytomegalovirus infection. Study-wide context: Based on public TCR beta signatures, there were indications of CMV infection and of a matching HLA type. Study outcomes and limitations: The ex vivo response was dominated by HLA-C-restricted CMV-specific TCR beta clonotypes.

TCRdb itself ran the reads through MiXCR, one entry per CDR3 protein. The table includes some 680,000 distinct CDR3 sequences, roughly a third detected once. Trimming cost V 7 bases and J 5 bases; bases outside gene matches: 7. The V gene's germline CDR1 is DFQATT and CDR2 SNEGSKA (reference sequence). The CDR3 is 12 amino acids. This clonotype was detected only a few times. Its antigen is not known. This clonotype originated in a human donor in good health (CMV status not recorded). Some clones in this sample may be carry-over from other donors' samples. The material sequenced was PBMCs. The rearrangement links TRBV20-1 to TRBJ2-5, with 7 bases that match TRBD2. The CDR3 sequence: CSGGGDKETQYF. CDR3 bases: TGCAGTGGGGGAGGGGATAAGGAGACCCAGTACTTC.